These T cell receptor beta chains were read from a single sample in a study of blood T cell repertoires in COVID-19. The assay was immunoSEQ multiplex PCR, and TCRdb's table has in-frame clones only and misses some. The sample contains roughly 290,000 clones, around 85% of which appear only once. Material for sequencing was peripheral blood. These receptor sequences come from a human donor with COVID-19, enrolled during active disease. The donor label of this sample is uncertain. The conserved cysteine and the conserved F or W are not part of the CDR3 here. The order of the fields is clone size, V gene, CDR3 protein. Some rows mark clone size as missing; the rest say once, few, many or name a class of expanded clone.

-	TRBV27	ASSRARNTYEQY
-	TRBV10-3	AISSPGQGYQNTEAF
-	TRBV24-1	ATSDLEQGNVETQY
-	TRBV6-5	ASRNGGRYYEQY
-	TRBV10-1	ASRCFAGRTKNIQY
-	TRBV7-3	ASSPTGESRYEQY
-	TRBV6-6	ASSPGGTGGNQPQH
-	TRBV25-1	ASSEFGTLAGYT
-	TRBV7-3	ASSLAPGMNTEAF
-	TRBV7-2	ASSARRNTGELF
-	TRBV6-1	ASSELGGLSNQPQH
-	TRBV7-9	ASSPAGGSYNEQF
once	TRBV11-2	ASSSLGALYEKLF
-	TRBV15	ATSRKRDRAYNEQF
-	TRBV5-1	ASSSAPGESLTTAEAF
few	TRBV3-1/TRBV3-2	ASSPRTGSSPLH
few	TRBV28	ASSLQGRGNEQY
-	TRBV5-1	ASSLAHPTSQQETQY
once	TRBV19	ASSEQGGSNQPQH
-	TRBV5-6	ASSLVSSYNEQF
-	TRBV11-2	ASSLAGRGYT
-	TRBV30	AWSVPPEGAPLH
-	TRBV2	ASSRTSGSYEQF
-	TRBV5-1	ASSLGSGPFYEQY
-	TRBV28	ASSLPGGPSQPQH
once	TRBV7-6	ASSFGTGGLSLQFKNTEAF
-	TRBV5-5	ASSSTGETEAF
-	TRBV6-5	ASRGRDWFGGYT
-	TRBV28	ASSSQQGLGEKLF
few	TRBV3-1/TRBV3-2	ASSQRGDTEAF
-	TRBV28	ASSLSGGSEQY
-	TRBV11-1	ASSRSGRASYEQY
-	TRBV12-3/TRBV12-4	ASSFAQTYEQY
-	TRBV5-1	ASSPQTGDNSPLH
-	TRBV7-9	ASSLTGGTTGAGSQH